These 20 T cell receptor beta chains were sequenced from one sample in a study of blood T cell repertoires in COVID-19. Sequencing was performed with immunoSEQ multiplex PCR; in TCRdb, only in-frame clones are kept and a portion is missing. The table shows about 73,000 clones, with 80% to 85% occurring only once. The material sequenced was peripheral blood. The receptor source for this set is a human donor in a cohort sampled during active COVID-19.

The chain couples TRBV20-1 to TRBJ2-1; D perhaps matches TRBD2 (6 bases). Germline V gene data show CDR1 as DFQATT and CDR2 as SNEGSKA (reference sequence). The CDR3 has 12 residues. With 3 bases removed from V and 8 bases from J, the gap between germline ends came to 11 bases. The CDR3 region is CSASPGADEQFF. The CDR3 DNA reads as TGCAGTGCTAGTCCGGGAGCGGATGAGCAGTTCTTC.

This clone was detected only once. This chain joins TRBV19 and TRBJ2-4, with 7 nucleotides matching TRBD2. CDR3 length: 14 residues. V was clipped by 4 bases and J by 9 bases; unmatched bases: 9. Per the germline V gene, CDR1 is LNHDA and CDR2 is SQIVND (reference sequence). The CDR3 bases are TGTGCCAGTAGTAAGGGTTGGGGGGGAGGCATTCAGTACTTC. Protein product: CASSKGWGGGIQYF.

This clone occurred a few times. This rearrangement joins TRBV5-1 to TRBJ1-5; 8 positions match TRBD1. Germline V gene sequence: CDR1 SGHRS, CDR2 YFSETQ. The CDR3 sequence is 16 residues long. V trimming: 0 bases; J trimming: 2 bases; junction bases outside the gene matches: 4. CDR3 DNA: TGCGCCAGCAGCTTGGACGGACAGGGAGGCAATCAGCCCCAGCATTTT. It is translated as CASSLDGQGGNQPQHF. Full variable domain (rest looked up from reference TRBV5-1 and TRBJ1-5): KAGVTQTPRYLIKTRGQQVTLSCSPISGHRSVSWYQQTPGQGLQFLFEYFSETQRNKGNFPGRFSGRQFSNSRSEMNVSTLELGDSALYLCASSLDGQGGNQPQHFGDGTRLSIL.

This chain uses TRBV6-1 with TRBJ1-2, with 8 positions matching TRBD1. The ends lost 3 bases at V and 2 bases at J; junction bases unmatched: 8. CDR1 MNHNS and CDR2 SASEGT come from the germline V gene. This CDR3 has 16 residues. The CDR3 region is CASSEPGQGKNYGYTF. CDR3 in DNA: TGTGCCAGCAGTGAGCCCGGACAGGGTAAAAACTATGGCTACACCTTC.

The rearrangement links TRBV15 to TRBJ2-3; tentatively, D is TRBD2 (6 bases). Trimming stripped 3 bases from V and 0 bases from J, with 13 bases between. The CDR3 has 16 amino acids. Per the germline V gene, CDR1 is LNHNV and CDR2 is YYDKDF (reference sequence). CDR3 nucleotides: TGTGCCACCAGCAGTGGTTCTAGCGCGAGCACAGATACGCAGTATTTT. Translation gives CATSSGSSASTDTQYF.

A remark on this clone: This specimen includes other DNA sequences encoding the same CDR3. This sequence joins TRBV9 and TRBJ2-6, with D maybe TRBD1 (6 bases). The CDR3 runs to 16 residues. CDR1 SGDLS and CDR2 YYNGEE come from the germline V gene. Trimming took off 4 bases at V and 0 bases at J, with 11 bases between the two ends. CDR3 sequence reads: CASSSDRSSGANVLTF. The DNA of the CDR3 is TGTGCCAGCAGCTCCGACAGGAGCTCTGGGGCCAACGTCCTGACTTTC. Drawing the rest from reference TRBV9 and TRBJ2-6, the complete variable domain is DSGVTQTPKHLITATGQRVTLRCSPRSGDLSVYWYQQSLDQGLQFLIQYYNGEERAKGNILERFSAQQFPDLHSELNLSSLELGDSALYFCASSSDRSSGANVLTFGAGSRLTVL.

V and J are TRBV21-1 and TRBJ2-7; TRBD2 reflects the table's D call only, with no check against the DNA. TRBV21-1 is classified as a pseudogene. This CDR3 comprises 12 residues. CDR3 coding DNA: TGTGCCAGCACCGAAGGAGACTACGAGCAGTACTTC. This encodes CASTEGDYEQYF.

The V gene is TRBV9, the J gene TRBJ2-7; 11 nucleotides line up with TRBD1. The CDR3 consists of 16 residues. Trimming at V came to 0 bases and at J to 1 base, leaving 3 bases not matched to a gene. Germline assignment: CDR1 SGDLS and CDR2 YYNGEE. The CDR3 sequence is CASSVAGTGGSYEQYF. The CDR3 region has the DNA TGTGCCAGCAGCGTAGCAGGGACAGGGGGGTCCTACGAGCAGTACTTC.

The V call is TRBV10-3, the J call TRBJ1-5; D not certain. CDR1 is ENHRY, CDR2 SYGVKD, per germline. V was cut by 0 bases and J by 3 bases, with 12 bases left in between. The CDR3 sequence is 16 residues long. CDR3 DNA sequence: TGTGCCATCAGTGAGTCTCGGGAGATAACCAATCAGCCCCAGCATTTT. Translating gives CAISESREITNQPQHF.

The chain has TRBV5-1 and TRBJ2-1; 8 nucleotides line up with TRBD1. Trimming cost V 4 bases and J 4 bases; bases outside gene matches: 7. Germline V lookup: CDR1 SGHRS, CDR2 YFSETQ. The CDR3 has 15 amino acids. The CDR3 sequence: CASSPGQVRYNEQFF. Here the CDR3 DNA reads TGCGCCAGCAGCCCGGGACAGGTAAGGTACAATGAGCAGTTCTTC.

The V gene is TRBV11-2, the J gene TRBJ2-3, with D unclear. The CDR3 has 17 amino acids. In germline, CDR1 is SGHAT, CDR2 FQNNGV. V was trimmed by 5 bases and J by 0 bases, leaving 18 bases between them. For the CDR3, the DNA is TGTGCCAGCAGCCTTACGGTTTCGTCTTCCAGCACAGATACGCAGTATTTT. Encoded protein: CASSLTVSSSSTDTQYF.

The V and J genes are TRBV19 and TRBJ2-3, with TRBD2 matching over 11 bases. The CDR3 covers 16 residues. CDR1 is LNHDA and CDR2 is SQIVND in the germline V gene (reference sequence). The J segment lost 1 base and the V segment lost 5 bases, leaving 5 bases of the junction unmatched. DNA for the CDR3: TGTGCCAGTAGTTCCCTACTAGCGGGGGGCACAGATACGCAGTATTTT. Translated: CASSSLLAGGTDTQYF.

CDR3 residues: CASSYGTGIAYEQYF. CDR3 DNA: TGTGCCAGCAGCTACGGGACAGGGATCGCCTACGAGCAGTACTTC. The chain couples TRBV11-3 to TRBJ2-7; 9 bases fit TRBD1. V lost 4 bases and J lost 2; bases outside the gene matches: 6. This CDR3 has 15 amino acids. Germline loops: CDR1 SGHNT, CDR2 YENEEA.

The chain recombines TRBV6-5 with TRBJ2-7; D perhaps matches TRBD1 (6 bases). V gave up 7 bases and J gave up 3 bases, with 19 bases separating them. The V gene's germline CDR1 is MNHEY and CDR2 SVGAGI. The CDR3 has 15 residues. CDR3 in amino acids: CASTAGELAVYEQYF. The CDR3 DNA follows: TGTGCCAGCACCGCAGGGGAGCTAGCCGTCTACGAGCAGTACTTC.

The V call is TRBV27, the J call TRBJ1-1; 8 bases are shared with TRBD1. J lost 1 base, V lost 7 bases, and 5 bases had no gene match. Germline loops: CDR1 MNHEY, CDR2 SMNVEV (reference sequence). This CDR3 is built from 14 residues. For the CDR3, the DNA is TGTGCCAGCAATAGACAGGGGCCGAACACTGAAGCTTTCTTT. Its protein product is CASNRQGPNTEAFF.

The rearrangement links TRBV4-2 to TRBJ2-7; 15 bases fit TRBD2. The CDR3 runs 16 residues. The trim removed 1 base at V and 4 bases at J, leaving 2 bases unmatched. Germline V CDR1 and CDR2: LGHNA, YNFKEQ. CDR3 loop: CASSQGTSGGAYEQYF. Written as DNA, the CDR3 is TGTGCCAGCAGCCAAGGGACTAGCGGGGGGGCTTACGAGCAGTACTTC.

This clone was observed a single time. The chain combines TRBV19 with TRBJ2-1; possible D gene TRBD1, 6 bases. From germline, CDR1 is LNHDA and CDR2 SQIVND (reference sequence). With 5 bases removed from V and 4 bases from J, the gap between germline ends came to 9 bases. CDR3 length equals 13 residues. CDR3 region: CASSSGTYNEQFF. The CDR3 DNA reads as TGTGCCAGTAGTTCCGGGACATACAATGAGCAGTTCTTC.

The V gene is TRBV2, the J gene TRBJ2-5, with TRBD1 matching over 7 bases. Looked up from germline, CDR1 is SNHLY and CDR2 is FYNNEI. With 7 bases clipped from V and 6 bases from J, the junction kept 8 bases outside the gene matches. This CDR3 is 13 amino acids long. CDR3 nucleotide sequence: TGTGCCAGCAATAAGGCAGGGGGTAAGACCCAGTACTTC. Encoded protein: CASNKAGGKTQYF.

The rearrangement links TRBV3-1 (or the pseudogene TRBV3-2) to TRBJ2-3; 10 bases are a match to TRBD1. CDR3 size: 18 residues. CDR1 is LGHDT and CDR2 is YNNKEL in the germline V gene (reference sequence). The V segment lost 2 bases and the J segment 3 bases; nucleotides outside the gene matches: 11. Here the CDR3 reads CASSQTPYKGQGTDTQYF. DNA of the CDR3: TGTGCCAGCAGCCAAACCCCATACAAGGGACAGGGGACAGATACGCAGTATTTT.

The table lists this clone with a count of one. V and J are TRBV9 and TRBJ2-7; 12 bases match TRBD2. This CDR3 is built from 16 residues. V lost 0 bases, J lost 4 bases, and 5 bases stayed unmatched. Germline values: CDR1 SGDLS, CDR2 YYNGEE. The CDR3 reads CASSVAGTSGFYEQYF. CDR3 coding DNA: TGTGCCAGCAGCGTAGCGGGGACTAGCGGGTTTTACGAGCAGTACTTC.